This T cell receptor beta chain was sequenced for a study of response to subunit inactivated influenza vaccine. J was trimmed by 2 bases and V by 4 bases; bases with no gene match: 4. There are 14 residues in the CDR3. Germline V gene sequence: CDR1 MNHEY, CDR2 SMNVEV (reference sequence). MiXCR, run by TCRdb on the RT-PCR reads, gives a single entry per CDR3 protein. The sample has more than 450,000 distinct CDR3 sequences; approximately 10% are singletons. These data were also filed under a second study, of T cells expressing NK-cell markers. That paper notes: With UMIs, 5'RACE template switching was used to make TCR beta cDNA. The TCR beta repertoires were obtained from sorted CD3+CD56+NKG2C+, CD3+CD56+NKG2C- and CD3+CD56-NKG2C+ T cells. The authors applied an anti-gamma-delta TCR antibody in several experiments, and it restricted sorting to alpha-beta TCR T cells. NKG2C+ dominant clonotype frequencies in 5 or 6 donors were roughly 1.0-7.5% of CD8+ T cells. Whether expanded NKG2C+ T cell clones recognized HCMV stayed uncertain.

The rearrangement links TRBV27 to TRBJ2-7, with 8 nucleotides matching TRBD1. Source: PBMCs from blood, taken on the day of vaccination. This TCR was sampled from a man in his forties or fifties who received an inactivated influenza vaccine. CDR3 DNA: TGTGCCAGCAGTTGGGACAGGTCAACCTACGAGCAGTACTTC. Translating it yields CASSWDRSTYEQYF.